Each of the 18 T cell receptor beta chains below was sequenced from the same sample in a study of spatial heterogeneity in lung cancer. Study observations and caveats: The study found that expanded intratumoral alpha and beta TCR counts tracked tumor mutation counts.

Time point of the sample: sample taken at primary tumor resection. TCRdb re-called the 5' RACE reads with MiXCR, one entry per CDR3 protein. The sample gives about 13,000 distinct CDR3 sequences, 5.1% of which show up once; 20% to 25% is in the top ten. These TCRs' antigens remain unknown. Here the sequenced sample was lung tumor tissue, taken at surgery. All receptors come from a male donor with early-stage non-small cell lung cancer.

This clonotype has just a few counts. The library was built for alpha chains, so this beta chain is an off-target read and its size means little. The chain links TRBV4-1 to TRBJ1-1, with TRBD1 as a possible D gene (6 bases). The CDR3 extends over 14 amino acids. Trimming left V 1 base short and J 5 bases short, with 11 bases between. The V gene's germline CDR1 is MGHRA and CDR2 YSYEKL. CDR3 region: CASSQALRGTEAFF. CDR3 bases: TGCGCCAGCAGCCAAGCCCTCAGGGGTACTGAAGCTTTCTTT.

This clonotype is classed as medium-sized. Found in a library prepared for alpha chains, this beta chain is an off-target read, and its abundance has little meaning. CDR3 bases: TGTGCCAGTAGTTTTCCGGGACAGGGTCGTCGGGAGCTGTTTTTT. It codes for CASSFPGQGRRELFF. The chain is built from TRBV19 and TRBJ2-2; 9 nucleotides agree with TRBD1. CDR1 and CDR2 (germline): LNHDA, SQIVND (reference sequence). V dropped 5 bases and J dropped 9; count of bases not matched to a gene: 10. The CDR3 runs to 15 residues. The whole variable domain, remainder taken from reference TRBV19 and TRBJ2-2, is DGGITQSPKYLFRKEGQNVTLSCEQNLNHDAMYWYRQDPGQGLRLIYYSQIVNDFQKGDIAEGYSVSREKKESFPLTVTSAQKNPTAFYLCASSFPGQGRRELFFGEGSRLTVL.

In its sample, this clonotype was seen many times. Because this beta chain is a stray read in a library intended to capture alpha chains, its abundance should not be given much weight. The chain uses TRBV3-1 and TRBJ2-6; the D is unclear. Deletions cut 1 base from V and 0 bases from J, with 10 bases between. The CDR3 loop spans 17 amino acids. CDR1 is LGHDT, CDR2 YNNKEL, per germline (reference sequence). CDR3 DNA: TGTGCCAGCAGCCAAGGATTTGGCCTCTCTGGGGCCAACGTCCTGACTTTC. This translates into CASSQGFGLSGANVLTF.

This clonotype showed up just a few times. Within a library made for alpha chains, this beta chain is off target, and its count is uninformative. The chain couples TRBV4-2 to TRBJ2-5; TRBD2 is a possible D gene (6 bases). V lost 4 bases and J lost 2, with 11 bases in between. Germline-derived CDR1 and CDR2 are LGHNA and YNFKEQ. The CDR3 spans 14 residues. The chain's CDR3 is CASSLGGLQETQYF. The CDR3 DNA follows: TGTGCCAGCAGCCTGGGGGGACTGCAAGAGACCCAGTACTTC.

This clonotype was seen a few times. Found in a library prepared for alpha chains, this beta chain is an off-target read, and its abundance has little meaning. The chain has TRBV6-2 or TRBV6-3 and TRBJ1-1, with 7 bases aligning to TRBD1. Trimming removed 6 bases from V and 0 bases from J; junction bases left unmatched: 4. The germline V gene has CDR1 MNHEY and CDR2 SVGEGT. The CDR3 sequence is 14 residues long. CDR3 nucleotide sequence: TGTGCCAGCAGACGGACAGGAATGAACACTGAAGCTTTCTTT. This codes for CASRRTGMNTEAFF.

By frequency in the sample, this clonotype is large. With the library built for alpha chains, this beta chain is off target and its frequency is not meaningful. The gene calls are TRBV20-1 and TRBJ2-7; 8 bases agree with TRBD2. Germline loops: CDR1 DFQATT, CDR2 SNEGSKA (reference sequence). CDR3 length equals 12 residues. V was clipped by 3 bases and J by 4 bases; unmatched bases: 2. The CDR3 DNA sequence: TGCAGTGCTAGCGGGGGGGCTTACGAGCAGTACTTC. This gives the protein CSASGGAYEQYF.

The sample holds many counts of this clonotype. A read error may account for a junction end that differs from germline. This beta chain is an unintended read in a library built for alpha chains; its size means little. The V gene is TRBV7-7, the J gene TRBJ2-2, with D possibly TRBD1 on 6 matching bases. Germline values: CDR1 SSHAT, CDR2 FNYEAQ (reference sequence). This CDR3 has 14 amino acids. For the CDR3, the DNA is TGTGCTAGCAGCCCGGACAGGAACACCGGGGAGCTGTTTTTT. This translates into CASSPDRNTGELFF.

Worth noting for this clonotype: With the library built for alpha chains, this beta chain is off target and its frequency is not meaningful. The V call is TRBV3-1, the J call TRBJ2-3; no reliable D call. Germline CDR1 LGHDT, CDR2 YNNKEL (reference sequence). The V end was cut by 3 bases, the J end by 3 bases, with 10 bases between. The CDR3 is made up of 14 amino acids. The CDR3 sequence: CASSHPRRTDTQYF. The CDR3 DNA reads as TGTGCCAGCAGCCACCCTAGGAGAACAGATACGCAGTATTTT.

In the case of this clonotype: Because the library targeted alpha chains, this beta chain is an off-target read whose size means little. The DNA for the CDR3 is TGTGCCAGCAGCCCTAGCGGGGGGGCGTACAATGAGCAGTTCTTC. Translated: CASSPSGGAYNEQFF. The V and J genes are TRBV3-1 and TRBJ2-1; TRBD2 matches 12 bases. V lost 4 bases to trimming and J lost 4 bases; unmatched junction nucleotides: 2. The CDR3 spans 15 residues. CDR1 and CDR2 from the germline V gene are LGHDT and YNNKEL (reference sequence).

In this sample, this clonotype turned up many times. The library was designed around alpha chains, so this beta chain is a stray read whose abundance carries little weight. V is TRBV28 and J is TRBJ2-3; 10 nucleotides align to TRBD2. The CDR3 loop spans 15 amino acids. Unmatched junction bases numbered 5, after V lost 7 bases and J lost 1 base. Germline CDR1 reads MDHEN; CDR2 reads SYDVKM. CDR3 residues: CASTFGLAGTDTQYF. CDR3 DNA: TGTGCCAGCACCTTCGGACTAGCGGGCACAGATACGCAGTATTTT.

In the case of this clonotype: With the library built for alpha chains, this beta chain is off target and its frequency is not meaningful. The V gene is TRBV6-2 or TRBV6-3, the J gene TRBJ2-1, with D perhaps assigned TRBD1 or TRBD2 (5 bases each). CDR1 is MNHEY, CDR2 SVGEGT, per germline. The CDR3 loop spans 14 amino acids. Trimming took 6 bases from V and 6 from J, leaving 15 bases between them. The CDR3 loop reads CASSPTGTTNEQFF. CDR3 nucleotide sequence: TGTGCCAGCAGCCCGACCGGGACCACCAATGAGCAGTTCTTC.

In this sample, this clonotype turned up many times. This beta chain represents an off-target read in a library built for alpha chains; its size is of limited meaning. V and J are TRBV28 and TRBJ1-2, with D hard to call. The CDR3 is 15 residues long. CDR1 is MDHEN, CDR2 SYDVKM, per germline. V was clipped by 4 bases and J by 3 bases, with 15 bases between them. The CDR3 bases are TGTGCCAGCAGTTACCTGACCCGAAATCACTATGGCTACACCTTC. Protein sequence: CASSYLTRNHYGYTF.

To note about this clonotype: This beta chain appears as a stray read in a library generated for alpha chains; its size is not informative. This sequence joins TRBV7-9 and TRBJ1-6; D uncertain. CDR3 size: 15 residues. V shed 1 base and J shed 9 bases, with 13 bases lying between them. Germline CDR1 is SEHNR and CDR2 is FQNEAQ (reference sequence). CDR3 loop: CASSLGQVSGSPLHF. The CDR3 DNA follows: TGTGCCAGCAGCTTAGGTCAGGTCTCCGGTTCACCCCTCCACTTT.

This clonotype was detected ten times or more. This beta chain lies outside the target of a library built for alpha chains; its clone size means little. The J gene is TRBJ2-1, the V gene TRBV4-3, with 9 bases aligning to TRBD1. V gave up 3 bases and J gave up 9 bases; unmatched junction bases: 9. Germline CDR1 and CDR2: LGHNA and YSLEER. The CDR3 runs to 15 residues. The CDR3 DNA reads as TGCGCCAGCAGCCAGCCTGACAGGGGGATGGGTGAGCAGTTCTTC. It codes for CASSQPDRGMGEQFF.

For this clonotype: In a library made to pick up alpha chains, this beta chain is a stray read with a size that means little. The CDR3 DNA reads TGTGCCAGCAGACGCCCAGGGGCGGATGAAAAACTGTTTTTT. Its translation is CASRRPGADEKLFF. This chain links TRBV28 with TRBJ1-4; a possible D gene is TRBD1 (6 bases). V was pared by 6 bases and J by 6 bases, with 14 bases between. The length of the CDR3 is 14 residues. Per germline, CDR1 MDHEN and CDR2 SYDVKM.

This clonotype was counted a few times. This beta chain lies outside the target of a library built for alpha chains; its clone size means little. The rearrangement joins TRBV6-2 or TRBV6-3 to TRBJ2-5; D might be TRBD1 or TRBD2, each matching 5 bases. Germline V gives CDR1 MNHEY, CDR2 SVGEGT. V dropped 5 bases and J dropped 9 bases, with 19 bases sitting between them. This CDR3 has 14 residues. The CDR3 spells CASSRRDPPAAQYF. CDR3 coding DNA: TGTGCCAGCAGTCGCCGGGACCCACCCGCGGCCCAGTACTTC.

This clonotype appeared many times. This beta chain is a stray sequence in a library constructed for alpha chains; its clone size is not meaningful. This chain joins TRBV19 and TRBJ2-2; D is ambiguous. Germline CDR1 LNHDA, CDR2 SQIVND (reference sequence). The CDR3 sequence is 14 residues long. The V end was cut by 3 bases, the J end by 6 bases, with 11 bases between. The CDR3 nucleotides are TGTGCCAGTAGTATGGTAGGGTCTGCCGGGGAGCTGTTTTTT. Translated, it gives CASSMVGSAGELFF.

This clonotype was seen at least ten times. With the library built for alpha chains, this beta chain is off target and its frequency is not meaningful. The chain uses TRBV5-1 and TRBJ1-1; unclear D gene. The V and J ends lost 1 base and 3 bases respectively, with 10 bases between them. CDR3 length equals 14 residues. CDR1 is SGHRS and CDR2 is YFSETQ in the germline V gene. CDR3 in DNA: TGCGCCAGCAGCTTGCGCGGCTACGACACTGAAGCTTTCTTT. As protein: CASSLRGYDTEAFF. Together with reference TRBV5-1 and TRBJ1-1, the CDR3 gives the full variable domain: KAGVTQTPRYLIKTRGQQVTLSCSPISGHRSVSWYQQTPGQGLQFLFEYFSETQRNKGNFPGRFSGRQFSNSRSEMNVSTLELGDSALYLCASSLRGYDTEAFFGQGTRLTVV.